This paragraph reports one T cell receptor beta chain. Its antigen is unidentified. These data belong to a study of T-cell memory formation after mild COVID-19. The study's findings and limits: Contracting CD4+ clones lay largely in CM and EM, with CD8+ ones residing in EMRA.

TCRdb called the 5' RACE reads again in MiXCR, with one record for every CDR3 protein. The data contain about 540,000 distinct CDR3 sequences, just over 20% of them singletons. The V end lost 7 bases, the J end lost 4 bases, and 17 bases lay between the germline ends. From germline, CDR1 is MNHNS and CDR2 SASEGT. The CDR3 sequence is 15 residues long. The chain joins TRBV6-1 to TRBJ1-5, with a possible D match to TRBD1 (5 bases). The sequence came from an adult woman who had mild COVID-19 (a few samples of this study predate the infection). Cell type and time point are not known. Sequenced input: PBMCs or a T cell subset sorted from them (not recorded which). The CDR3 here is CASTQGVGPNQPQHF. The CDR3 bases are TGTGCCAGCACCCAAGGTGTGGGGCCGAATCAGCCCCAGCATTTT.